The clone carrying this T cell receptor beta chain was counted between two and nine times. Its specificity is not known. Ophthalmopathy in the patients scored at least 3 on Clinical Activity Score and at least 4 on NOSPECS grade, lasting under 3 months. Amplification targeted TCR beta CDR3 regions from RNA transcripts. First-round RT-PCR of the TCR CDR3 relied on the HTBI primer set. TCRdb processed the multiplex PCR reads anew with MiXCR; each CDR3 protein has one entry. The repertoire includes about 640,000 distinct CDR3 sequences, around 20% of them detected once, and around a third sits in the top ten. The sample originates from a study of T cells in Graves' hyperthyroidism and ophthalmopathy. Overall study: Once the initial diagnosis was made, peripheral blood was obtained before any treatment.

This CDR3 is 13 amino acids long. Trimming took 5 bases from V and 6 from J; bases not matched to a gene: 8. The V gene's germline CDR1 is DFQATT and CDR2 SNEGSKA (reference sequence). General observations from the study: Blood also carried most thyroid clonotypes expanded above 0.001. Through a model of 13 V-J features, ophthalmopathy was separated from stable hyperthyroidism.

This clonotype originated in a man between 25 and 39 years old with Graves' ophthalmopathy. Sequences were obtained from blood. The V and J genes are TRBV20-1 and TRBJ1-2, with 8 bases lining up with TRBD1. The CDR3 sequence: CSARQGNSDGYTF. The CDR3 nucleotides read TGCAGTGCTCGACAGGGGAACTCCGATGGCTACACCTTC.